This T cell receptor (beta chain) was obtained from a study of Tregs in tolerant kidney transplant recipients. The nonmyeloablative bone marrow transplants came from related graft donors, with transient mixed chimerism. Findings and caveats of the study: This study did not directly address biological reproducibility. In tolerant patients, donor-specific Tregs outgrew total Tregs, suggesting antigen-driven expansion.

Regarding this clone: As yet, its antigen is unknown.

The protocol was immunoSEQ multiplex PCR, while the TCRdb copy is restricted to in-frame clones and leaves out a portion. This table holds fewer than 95,000 clones, 93% found once. V lost 0 bases to trimming and J lost 3 bases; unmatched junction nucleotides: 8. This CDR3 has 17 residues. CDR1 is LGHNT and CDR2 is FRNRAP in the germline V gene. Sample: CD4+ T cells from blood (PBMCs), taken 12 months after the transplant. This sequence originates from a human patient who received a combined kidney and bone marrow transplant. The T cells may partly be graft donor cells. The chain employs TRBV12-5 and TRBJ2-3; 8 bases fit TRBD1. CDR3 bases: TGTGCTAGTGGTTTGGTACGGTCAGGGGGCATTACAGATACGCAGTATTTT. Protein sequence: CASGLVRSGGITDTQYF.